The present T cell receptor (beta chain) was sequenced within a study of shared clonotypes between healthy human individuals. Assay: immunoSEQ multiplex PCR; the TCRdb copy retains only in-frame clones and omits some. The data show more than 2 million clones, under 97% seen once. The ends were cut back, 3 bases at V and 13 bases at J, with 10 bases in the middle. Germline V gives CDR1 MNHNS, CDR2 SASEGT. This CDR3 contains 10 residues. The TCR was taken from a man younger than 35 in good health. Sample: naive CD4+ T cells sorted from blood. Documented subset: CD45RA+ positively selected. The chain couples TRBV6-1 to TRBJ2-7; D is undetermined. For the CDR3, the DNA is TGTGCCAGCAGTGAGGCCGCGTGCTACTTC. Translated, it gives CASSEAACYF.